These 6 T cell receptor delta chains came from one sample sequenced in a study of delta chain sequences of gamma delta T cells (dated 2017 in TCRdb). Libraries were made using 5' RACE. TCRdb lists the instrument as Illumina MiSeq. With CATT, TCRdb called clones again from the public reads; duplicate DNA rows were later joined. Across this sample there are about 210 delta-chain clones, with about a sixth seen only once. The ten largest clones represent about 60% of the sample. The sequencing input was either unsorted cells or a sorted T cell fraction (not recorded which). The source is a human donor in good health.

In regard to this clone: The mismatch at residue 6 between this DNA's translation and the TCRdb protein of a much larger clone likely reflects a read error; the protein shown is translated from the DNA. This chain connects TRDV1 to TRDJ1; 7 bases agree with TRDD2. The CDR3 covers 19 residues. CDR1 is TSWWSYY, CDR2 QGS, per germline. The junction had 19 bases not matched to a gene; V was cut back by 3 bases and J by 3 bases. CDR3 residues: CALGEVRFLRFGEADKLIF. The CDR3 nucleotides are TGTGCTCTTGGGGAGGTTCGGTTCCTACGTTTCGGGGAGGCCGATAAACTCATCTTT.

The V gene remains uncalled, whereas the J gene is TRDJ1; the D call of TRDD3 is as the table states it, not checked on the DNA. The CDR3 spans 17 residues. The CDR3 loop is CSGINAECHDLSSWGIF. For the CDR3, the DNA is TGCAGTGGTATCAACGCAGAGTGTCATGACCTTTCTTCTTGGGGGATCTTT.

This clone is large within its sample. The gene calls are TRDV2 and TRDJ1, with D possibly being TRDD3 (5 bases). This CDR3 is 15 amino acids long. The germline V and J ends were trimmed by 0 bases and 8 bases, with 18 bases remaining between them. Germline V lookup: CDR1 GEAIGNYY, CDR2 EKD. The CDR3 loop reads CACDTWGSLSGKLIF. CDR3 coding DNA: TGTGCCTGTGACACCTGGGGCTCCCTCTCGGGGAAACTCATCTTT.

With regard to this clone: A read error is possible here, since a much larger clone lies one base away. The V and J genes are TRDV2 and TRDJ1; D might be TRDD3 (5 bases). V dropped 3 bases and J dropped 4 bases, with 17 bases sitting between them. The length of the CDR3 is 15 residues. Germline CDR1 reads GEAIGNYY; CDR2 reads EKD. The chain's CDR3 is CACDAAGLRDDKLIF. DNA for the CDR3: TGTGCCTGTGACGCCGCGGGATTGCGGGACGATAAACTCATCTTT.

This chain uses TRAV29/DV5 with TRDJ1; 7 nucleotides align to TRDD3. After removal of 3 bases from V and 5 bases from J, the junction contained 10 bases not matched to a gene. This CDR3 comprises 14 residues. Germline V gives CDR1 NSMFDY, CDR2 ISSIKDK. The CDR3 sequence: CAATPTGDIDKLIF. The DNA for the CDR3 is TGTGCAGCAACCCCTACTGGGGATATTGATAAACTCATCTTT.

No call was made for the V gene; the J gene is TRDJ1; the table's D call, TRDD3, has no DNA check behind it. The CDR3 sequence is 28 residues long. Here the CDR3 reads CASLLGELVPTGAPTWLDTRWYTDKLIF. As DNA, the CDR3 is TGCGCTAGCCTCTTGGGGGAACTAGTCCCGACAGGGGCCCCTACGTGGTTGGATACTAGGTGGTACACCGATAAACTCATCTTT.